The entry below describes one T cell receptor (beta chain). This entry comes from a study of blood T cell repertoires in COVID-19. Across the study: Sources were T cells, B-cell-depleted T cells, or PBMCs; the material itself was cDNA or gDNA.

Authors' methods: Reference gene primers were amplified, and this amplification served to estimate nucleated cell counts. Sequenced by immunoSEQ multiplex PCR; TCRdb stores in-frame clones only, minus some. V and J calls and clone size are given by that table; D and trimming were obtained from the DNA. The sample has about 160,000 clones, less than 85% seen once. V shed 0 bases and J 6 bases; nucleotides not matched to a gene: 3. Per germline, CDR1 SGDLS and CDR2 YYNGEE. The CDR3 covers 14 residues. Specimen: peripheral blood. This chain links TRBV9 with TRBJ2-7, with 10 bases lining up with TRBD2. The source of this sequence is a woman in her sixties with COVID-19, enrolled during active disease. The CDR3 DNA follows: TGTGCCAGCAGCGTAGCTAGCGGGAGTTCCGAGCAGTACTTC. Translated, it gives CASSVASGSSEQYF.